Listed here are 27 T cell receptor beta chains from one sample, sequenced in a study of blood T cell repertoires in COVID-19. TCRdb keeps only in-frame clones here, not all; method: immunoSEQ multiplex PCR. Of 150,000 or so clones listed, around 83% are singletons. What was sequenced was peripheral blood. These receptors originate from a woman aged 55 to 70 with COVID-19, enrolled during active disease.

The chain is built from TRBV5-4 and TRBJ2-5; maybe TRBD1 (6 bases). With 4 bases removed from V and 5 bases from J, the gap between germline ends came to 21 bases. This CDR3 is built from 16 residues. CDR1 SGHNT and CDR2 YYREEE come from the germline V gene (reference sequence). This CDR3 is CASSQLGAGRSETQYF. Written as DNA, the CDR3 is TGTGCCAGCAGCCAGTTGGGGGCAGGGAGATCGGAGACCCAGTACTTC.

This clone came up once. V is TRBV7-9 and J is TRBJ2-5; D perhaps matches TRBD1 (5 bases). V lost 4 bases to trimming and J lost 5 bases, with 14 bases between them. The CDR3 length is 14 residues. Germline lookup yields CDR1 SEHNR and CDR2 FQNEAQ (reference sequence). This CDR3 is CASSSRVVLETQYF. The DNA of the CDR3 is TGTGCCAGCAGCTCCAGGGTCGTGCTCGAGACCCAGTACTTC. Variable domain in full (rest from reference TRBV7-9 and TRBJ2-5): DTGVSQNPRHKITKRGQNVTFRCDPISEHNRLYWYRQTLGQGPEFLTYFQNEAQLEKSRLLSDRFSAERPKGSFSTLEIQRTEQGDSAMYLCASSSRVVLETQYFGPGTRLLVL.

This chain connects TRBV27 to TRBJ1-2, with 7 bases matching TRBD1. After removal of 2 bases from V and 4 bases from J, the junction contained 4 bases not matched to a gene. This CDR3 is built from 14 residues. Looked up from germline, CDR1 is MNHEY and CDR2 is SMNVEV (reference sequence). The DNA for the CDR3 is TGTGCCAGCAGTTTACAGGGGGAGGCCTATGGCTACACCTTC. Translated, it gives CASSLQGEAYGYTF.

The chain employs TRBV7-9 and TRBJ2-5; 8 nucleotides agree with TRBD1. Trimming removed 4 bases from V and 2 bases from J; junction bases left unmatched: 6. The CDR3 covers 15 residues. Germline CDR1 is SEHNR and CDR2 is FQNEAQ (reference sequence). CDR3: CASSSRDRLQETQYF. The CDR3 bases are TGTGCCAGCAGCTCCCGGGACAGGCTACAAGAGACCCAGTACTTC.

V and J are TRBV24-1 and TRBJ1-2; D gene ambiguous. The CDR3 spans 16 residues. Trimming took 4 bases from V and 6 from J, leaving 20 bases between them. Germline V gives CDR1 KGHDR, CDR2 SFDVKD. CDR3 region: CATSDSSFPGKDGYTF. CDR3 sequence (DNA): TGTGCCACCAGTGACAGTTCCTTCCCGGGGAAGGATGGCTACACCTTC.

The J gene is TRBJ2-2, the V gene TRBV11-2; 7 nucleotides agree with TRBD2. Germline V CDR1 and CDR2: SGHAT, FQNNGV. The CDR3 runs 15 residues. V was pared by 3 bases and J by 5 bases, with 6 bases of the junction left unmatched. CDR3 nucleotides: TGTGCCAGCAGCTTGTCGGGAGGAGGGACCGGGGAGCTGTTTTTT. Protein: CASSLSGGGTGELFF.

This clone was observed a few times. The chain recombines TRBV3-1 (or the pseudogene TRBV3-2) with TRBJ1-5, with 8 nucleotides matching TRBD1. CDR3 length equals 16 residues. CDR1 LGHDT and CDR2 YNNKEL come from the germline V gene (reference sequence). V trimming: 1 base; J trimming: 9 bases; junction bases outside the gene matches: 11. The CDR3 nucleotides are TGTGCCAGCAGCCAAGGATGGGACAGGACCCTTGGGCCCCAGCATTTT. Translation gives CASSQGWDRTLGPQHF.

The CDR3 DNA sequence: TGTGCCAGCAGCCCTAGCACAGATACGCAGTATTTT. This gives the protein CASSPSTDTQYF. This chain uses TRBV13 with TRBJ2-3; D call uncertain. The CDR3 consists of 12 residues. The V gene's germline CDR1 is PRHDT and CDR2 FYEKMQ (reference sequence). The V end was cut by 5 bases, the J end by 0 bases, with 3 bases between.

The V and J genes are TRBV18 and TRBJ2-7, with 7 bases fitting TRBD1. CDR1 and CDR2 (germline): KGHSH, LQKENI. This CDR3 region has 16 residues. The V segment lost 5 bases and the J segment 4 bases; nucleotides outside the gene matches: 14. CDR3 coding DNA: TGTGCCAGCTCATCCTCTACCGGGACAGTAGGGTACGAGCAGTACGTC. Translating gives CASSSSTGTVGYEQYV.

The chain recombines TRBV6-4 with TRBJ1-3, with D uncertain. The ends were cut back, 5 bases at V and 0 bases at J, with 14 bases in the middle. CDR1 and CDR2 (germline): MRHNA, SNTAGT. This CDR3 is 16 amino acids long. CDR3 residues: CASSPLGHRSGNTIYF. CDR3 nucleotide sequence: TGTGCCAGCAGTCCACTAGGGCACCGCTCTGGAAACACCATATATTTT.

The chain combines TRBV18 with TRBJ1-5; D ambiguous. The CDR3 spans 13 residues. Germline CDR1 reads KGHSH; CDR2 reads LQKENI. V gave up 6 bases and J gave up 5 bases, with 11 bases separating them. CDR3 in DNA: TGTGCCAGCTCTCCCGGGAGGGATCAGCCCCAGCATTTT. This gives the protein CASSPGRDQPQHF.

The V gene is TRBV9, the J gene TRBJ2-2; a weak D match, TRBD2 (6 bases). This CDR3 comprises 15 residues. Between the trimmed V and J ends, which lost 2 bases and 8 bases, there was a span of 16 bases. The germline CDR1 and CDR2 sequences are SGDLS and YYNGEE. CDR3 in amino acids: CASSVIAARRGELFF. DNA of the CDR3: TGTGCCAGCAGCGTGATAGCGGCCCGGAGAGGGGAGCTGTTTTTT.

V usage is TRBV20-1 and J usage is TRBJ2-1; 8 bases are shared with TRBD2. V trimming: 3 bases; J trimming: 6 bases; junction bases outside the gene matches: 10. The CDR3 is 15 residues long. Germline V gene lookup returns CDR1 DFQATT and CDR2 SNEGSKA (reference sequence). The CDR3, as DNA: TGCAGTGCTAGTCAAGGGAGGACTAGCCGCAATGAGCAGTTCTTC. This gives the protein CSASQGRTSRNEQFF.

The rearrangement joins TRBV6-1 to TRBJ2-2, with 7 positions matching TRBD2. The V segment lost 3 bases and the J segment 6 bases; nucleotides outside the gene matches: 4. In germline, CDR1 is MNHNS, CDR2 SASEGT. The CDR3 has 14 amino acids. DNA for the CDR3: TGTGCCAGCAGTGAGACACGGGGGGCCGGGGAGCTGTTTTTT. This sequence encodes CASSETRGAGELFF.

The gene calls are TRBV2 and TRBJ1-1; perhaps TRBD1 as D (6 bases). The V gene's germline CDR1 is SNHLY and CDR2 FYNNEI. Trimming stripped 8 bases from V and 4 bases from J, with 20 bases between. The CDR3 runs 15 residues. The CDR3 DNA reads TGTGCCAGCCACTACGGAACTGGGGGCGGCACTGAAGCTTTCTTT. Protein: CASHYGTGGGTEAFF.

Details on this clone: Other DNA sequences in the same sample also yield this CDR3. CDR3 region: CASGREGSQPQHF. The CDR3 DNA sequence: TGTGCCAGCGGTCGGGAAGGGAGTCAGCCCCAGCATTTT. The V and J genes are TRBV3-1 (or the pseudogene TRBV3-2) and TRBJ1-5; D gene uncertain. Germline V gene data show CDR1 as LGHDT and CDR2 as YNNKEL (reference sequence). The CDR3 has 13 residues. V lost 8 bases and J 6 bases, leaving 14 bases between the germline ends.

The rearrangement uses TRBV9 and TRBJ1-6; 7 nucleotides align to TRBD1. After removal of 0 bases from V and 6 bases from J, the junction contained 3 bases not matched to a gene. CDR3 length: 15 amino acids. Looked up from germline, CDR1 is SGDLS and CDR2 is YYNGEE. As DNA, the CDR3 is TGTGCCAGCAGCGTAGAGGGACAGAGTAATTCACCCCTCCACTTT. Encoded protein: CASSVEGQSNSPLHF.

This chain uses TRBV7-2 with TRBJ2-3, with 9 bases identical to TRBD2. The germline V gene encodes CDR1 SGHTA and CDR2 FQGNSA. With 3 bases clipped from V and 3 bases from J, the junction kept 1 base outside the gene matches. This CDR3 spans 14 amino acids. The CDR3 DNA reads TGTGCCAGCAGCTTGGGACTAGCAACAGATACGCAGTATTTT. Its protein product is CASSLGLATDTQYF.

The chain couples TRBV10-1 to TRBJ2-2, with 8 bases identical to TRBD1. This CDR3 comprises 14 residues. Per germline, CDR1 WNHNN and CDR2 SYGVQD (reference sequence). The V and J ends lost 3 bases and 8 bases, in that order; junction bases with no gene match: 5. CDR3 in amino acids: CASSDGQGGGELFF. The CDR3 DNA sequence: TGCGCCAGCAGTGACGGACAGGGTGGAGGGGAGCTGTTTTTT.

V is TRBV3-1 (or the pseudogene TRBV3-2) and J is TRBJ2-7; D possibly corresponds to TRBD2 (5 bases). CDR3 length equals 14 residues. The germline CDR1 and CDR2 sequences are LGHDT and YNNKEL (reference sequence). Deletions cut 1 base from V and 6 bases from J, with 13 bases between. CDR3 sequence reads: CASSQVGMMGEQYF. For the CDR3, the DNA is TGTGCCAGCAGCCAAGTCGGGATGATGGGCGAGCAGTACTTC.

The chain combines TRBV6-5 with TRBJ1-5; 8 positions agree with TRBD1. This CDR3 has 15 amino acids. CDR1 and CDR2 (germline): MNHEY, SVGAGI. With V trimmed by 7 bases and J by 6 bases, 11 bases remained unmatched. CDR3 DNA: TGTGCCAGCACCCTAGCGGCAGGGGGCTTTCAGCCCCAGCATTTT. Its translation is CASTLAAGGFQPQHF.

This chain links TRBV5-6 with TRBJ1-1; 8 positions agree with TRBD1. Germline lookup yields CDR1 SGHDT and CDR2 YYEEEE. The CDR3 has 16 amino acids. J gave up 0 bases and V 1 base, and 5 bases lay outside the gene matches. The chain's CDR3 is CASSLRTGPMNTEAFF. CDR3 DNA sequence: TGTGCCAGCAGCTTGCGGACAGGGCCCATGAACACTGAAGCTTTCTTT.

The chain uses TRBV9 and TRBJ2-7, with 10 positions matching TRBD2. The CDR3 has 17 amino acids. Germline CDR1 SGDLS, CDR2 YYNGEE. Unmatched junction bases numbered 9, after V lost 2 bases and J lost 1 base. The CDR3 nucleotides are TGTGCCAGCAGCGTGGAGGAGAGCGGGAGGGTATCCTACGAGCAGTACTTC. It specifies CASSVEESGRVSYEQYF.

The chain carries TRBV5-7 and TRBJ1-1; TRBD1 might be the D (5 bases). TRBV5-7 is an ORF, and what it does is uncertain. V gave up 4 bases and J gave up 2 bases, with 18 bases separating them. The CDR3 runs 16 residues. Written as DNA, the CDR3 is TGTGCCAGCAGCCTGGGACTTACTGTCGTTAACACTGAAGCTTTCTTT. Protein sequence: CASSLGLTVVNTEAFF.

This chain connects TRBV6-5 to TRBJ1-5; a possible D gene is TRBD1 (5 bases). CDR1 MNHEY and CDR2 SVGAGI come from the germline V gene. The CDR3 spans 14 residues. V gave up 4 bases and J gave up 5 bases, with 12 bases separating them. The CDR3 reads CASSSGTGYQPQHF. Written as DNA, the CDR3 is TGTGCCAGCAGTTCTGGTACAGGCTATCAGCCCCAGCATTTT.

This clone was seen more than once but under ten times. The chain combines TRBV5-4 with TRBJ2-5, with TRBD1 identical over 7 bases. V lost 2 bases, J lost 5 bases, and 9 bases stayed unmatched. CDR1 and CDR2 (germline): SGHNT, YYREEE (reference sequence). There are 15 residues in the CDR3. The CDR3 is CASSFSTGVRETQYF. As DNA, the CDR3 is TGTGCCAGCAGCTTTAGTACAGGGGTGAGGGAGACCCAGTACTTC.

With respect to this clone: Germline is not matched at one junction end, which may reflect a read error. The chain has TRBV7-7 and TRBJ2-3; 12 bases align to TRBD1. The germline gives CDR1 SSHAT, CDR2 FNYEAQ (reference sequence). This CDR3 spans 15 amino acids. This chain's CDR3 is CASSPGQGATDTQYF. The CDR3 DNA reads TGTGCTAGCAGCCCGGGACAGGGGGCCACAGATACGCAGTATTTT.